The 14 T cell receptor beta chains presented below share a single source sample, sequenced in a study of PD-L1 blockade in urothelial cancer. Sequenced by immunoSEQ multiplex PCR; TCRdb stores in-frame clones only, minus some. The sample has 20,000 to 25,000 clones; 87% are singletons. This material consisted of PBMCs, taken around atezolizumab (anti-PD-L1) treatment. The receptors derive from a man between 50 and 59 years old with urothelial cancer.

The CDR3 protein is CASRPTGGSYNEQFF. The CDR3 nucleotides read TGTGCCAGCAGACCAACAGGGGGCTCCTACAATGAGCAGTTCTTC. This rearrangement joins TRBV28 to TRBJ2-1; TRBD1 agrees at 8 bases. The CDR3 runs 15 residues. Trimming at V came to 6 bases and at J to 0 bases, leaving 4 bases not matched to a gene. Germline V lookup: CDR1 MDHEN, CDR2 SYDVKM.

This chain connects TRBV5-1 to TRBJ2-7; 8 bases match TRBD1. V shed 2 bases, J shed 8 bases, and the junction held 9 bases outside the gene matches. The germline V gene has CDR1 SGHRS and CDR2 YFSETQ. The CDR3 runs 14 residues. The CDR3 coding sequence is TGCGCCAGCAGCTTAACTTACGGACAGGGACAGCAGTACTTC. It specifies CASSLTYGQGQQYF.

This chain joins TRBV19 and TRBJ1-5; 9 nucleotides agree with TRBD1. The germline V gene encodes CDR1 LNHDA and CDR2 SQIVND (reference sequence). After removal of 10 bases from V and 7 bases from J, the junction contained 11 bases not matched to a gene. This CDR3 contains 14 residues. The DNA of the CDR3 is TGTGCCACTACCGGCACAGGGGGCTGGCAGCCCCAGCATTTT. This gives the protein CATTGTGGWQPQHF.

V is TRBV5-1 and J is TRBJ1-2; possibly TRBD1 for D (6 bases). V was clipped by 2 bases and J by 0 bases, with 23 bases between them. Per germline, CDR1 SGHRS and CDR2 YFSETQ. The CDR3 totals 19 residues. CDR3 protein: CASSLAGDGRVQANYGYTF. CDR3 nucleotides: TGCGCCAGCAGCTTAGCAGGGGACGGCAGAGTTCAAGCTAACTATGGCTACACCTTC.

The chain links TRBV4-2 to TRBJ2-3, with 7 positions matching TRBD1. CDR3 size: 15 residues. Germline V gene lookup returns CDR1 LGHNA and CDR2 YNFKEQ. V trimming: 6 bases; J trimming: 2 bases; junction bases outside the gene matches: 8. The CDR3 spells CASRLTGALTDTQYF. CDR3 nucleotides: TGTGCCAGCAGACTTACAGGGGCCCTCACAGATACGCAGTATTTT.

V usage is TRBV27 and J usage is TRBJ2-7; 10 positions agree with TRBD2. Germline V lookup: CDR1 MNHEY, CDR2 SMNVEV (reference sequence). Losses at the gene ends were 10 bases for V and 7 bases for J; bases not matched to a gene: 19. The CDR3 sequence is 16 residues long. As DNA, the CDR3 is TGTGCCACCCGATCCCCCTTAGCGGGAGGCCGTGGGGAGCAGTACTTC. Amino acids: CATRSPLAGGRGEQYF.

V gene TRBV5-5 combines with J gene TRBJ1-4; D may be TRBD1 (5 bases). This CDR3 has 15 amino acids. With 0 bases removed from V and 8 bases from J, the gap between germline ends came to 14 bases. CDR1 is SGHKS, CDR2 YYEKEE, per germline (reference sequence). This CDR3 is CASSLGPQGEEKLFF. Here the CDR3 DNA reads TGTGCCAGCAGCTTGGGACCGCAGGGTGAGGAAAAACTGTTTTTT.

V gene TRBV2 combines with J gene TRBJ1-5, with TRBD1 identical over 7 bases. The CDR3 is 15 residues long. After removal of 6 bases from V and 4 bases from J, the junction contained 9 bases not matched to a gene. Germline V gene sequence: CDR1 SNHLY, CDR2 FYNNEI. In nucleotides, the CDR3 is TGTGCCAGCAGCGAAACGGGACAGTTTAATCAGCCCCAGCATTTT. Its translation is CASSETGQFNQPQHF. The entire variable domain, with the rest obtained from reference TRBV2 and TRBJ1-5, is as follows: EPEVTQTPSHQVTQMGQEVILRCVPISNHLYFYWYRQILGQKVEFLVSFYNNEISEKSEIFDDQFSVERPDGSNFTLKIRSTKLEDSAMYFCASSETGQFNQPQHFGDGTRLSIL.

The chain combines TRBV7-6 with TRBJ1-3, with unresolved D. Trimming shortened V by 5 bases and J by 4 bases, and 9 bases separated the two germline ends. This CDR3 is built from 13 residues. CDR1 is SGHVS, CDR2 FNYEAQ, per germline. The CDR3 spells CASSPAYGNTIYF. In DNA form, the CDR3 reads TGTGCCAGCAGCCCCGCCTACGGAAACACCATATATTTT.

This clone has a handful of counts. CDR3 residues: CATSRASWTGWDEQYF. The CDR3 nucleotides are TGTGCCACCAGCAGAGCCTCTTGGACAGGATGGGACGAGCAGTACTTC. This chain joins TRBV15 and TRBJ2-7; 7 bases line up with TRBD1. Germline V gives CDR1 LNHNV, CDR2 YYDKDF (reference sequence). CDR3 length equals 16 residues. J was trimmed by 5 bases and V by 1 base; bases with no gene match: 11. Complete variable domain (other parts from reference TRBV15 and TRBJ2-7): DAMVIQNPRYQVTQFGKPVTLSCSQTLNHNVMYWYQQKSSQAPKLLFHYYDKDFNNEADTPDNFQSRRPNTSFCFLDIRSPGLGDTAMYLCATSRASWTGWDEQYFGPGTRLTVT.

The chain has TRBV5-1 and TRBJ2-7, with 16 bases aligning to TRBD2. From germline, CDR1 is SGHRS and CDR2 YFSETQ. The V and J ends lost 3 bases and 2 bases, in that order; junction bases with no gene match: 5. This CDR3 has 17 residues. This chain's CDR3 is CASSSGLAGGIPYEQYF. The CDR3 DNA reads TGCGCCAGCAGCTCGGGACTAGCGGGAGGGATACCCTACGAGCAGTACTTC.

This chain connects TRBV9 to TRBJ1-1; TRBD1 aligns across 9 bases. This CDR3 has 14 amino acids. CDR1 and CDR2 (germline): SGDLS, YYNGEE. Trimming took 3 bases from V and 5 from J; bases not matched to a gene: 5. As DNA, the CDR3 is TGTGCCAGCAGCGAACAGGGGGCGGGAACTGAAGCTTTCTTT. It yields the protein CASSEQGAGTEAFF.

This clone was recorded a few times. The rearrangement uses TRBV11-2 and TRBJ2-7; D is undetermined. The CDR3 length is 11 residues. Deletions cut 3 bases from V and 6 bases from J, with 6 bases between. Germline loops: CDR1 SGHAT, CDR2 FQNNGV. In nucleotides, the CDR3 is TGTGCCAGCAGCTTTCTGAGCGAGCAGTACTTC. It is translated as CASSFLSEQYF.

The chain has TRBV7-8 and TRBJ2-2; D may be TRBD2 (6 bases). Trimming shortened V by 4 bases and J by 2 bases, and 11 bases separated the two germline ends. Germline V lookup: CDR1 SGHVS, CDR2 FQNEAQ. This CDR3 region has 15 residues. CDR3 amino acids: CASSSRDSNTGELFF. CDR3 nucleotides: TGTGCCAGCAGCTCCCGGGACTCTAACACCGGGGAGCTGTTTTTT.